Listed here are 7 T cell receptor beta chains from one sample, sequenced in a study of neurological immune-mediated disorders. One entry per CDR3 protein results from TCRdb running MiXCR on the 5' RACE reads. The sample has tens of thousands of distinct CDR3 sequences; 14% are singletons. Sequenced: PBMCs. These receptors all stem from a woman in her fifties or sixties with HTLV-1-associated myelopathy (HAM/TSP).

Notes on this clonotype: Germline and junction disagree at one end, which may indicate a read error. The gene calls are TRBV20-1 and TRBJ1-6, with unresolved D. The germline gives CDR1 DFQATT, CDR2 SNEGSKA (reference sequence). CDR3 length equals 17 residues. The CDR3 DNA reads as TGCAGTGCTAGAGTGGCCCCTTCCAGTGCCAATAATGCACCCCTCCACTTT. Protein: CSARVAPSSANNAPLHF.

This clonotype was observed at least ten times. The rearrangement links TRBV5-5 to TRBJ2-1, with D possibly being TRBD2 (5 bases). The CDR3 loop spans 11 amino acids. Per the germline V gene, CDR1 is SGHKS and CDR2 is YYEKEE (reference sequence). The ends were cut back, 4 bases at V and 12 bases at J, with 11 bases in the middle. In DNA, the CDR3 is TGTGCCAGCAGCCCCCGCGAGGGGCAGTTCTTC. Protein sequence: CASSPREGQFF.

This clonotype has a handful of counts. The chain joins TRBV6-1 to TRBJ2-1; 8 bases are shared with TRBD1. CDR3 size: 16 residues. Germline V lookup: CDR1 MNHNS, CDR2 SASEGT. The V segment lost 3 bases and the J segment 9 bases; nucleotides outside the gene matches: 13. The DNA for the CDR3 is TGTGCCAGCAGTGAGCAGGGGGCATGGTTAACCGCTGAGCAGTTCTTC. Protein: CASSEQGAWLTAEQFF.

This clonotype was seen many times. V is TRBV7-2 and J is TRBJ2-7, with D possibly being TRBD1 (5 bases). Germline loops: CDR1 SGHTA, CDR2 FQGNSA. The CDR3 runs to 16 residues. The ends were cut back, 2 bases at V and 2 bases at J, with 16 bases in the middle. The DNA for the CDR3 is TGTGCCAGCAGCTTAAGTTCCTGGGGCAGTACCTACGAGCAGTACTTC. It translates to CASSLSSWGSTYEQYF.

This clonotype has ten or more counts. The CDR3 region is CASSGRGNTGELFF. The CDR3 coding sequence is TGTGCCAGCAGTGGTCGGGGAAACACCGGGGAGCTGTTTTTT. V usage is TRBV6-1 and J usage is TRBJ2-2; tentative D call: TRBD2 (5 bases). This CDR3 has 14 residues. CDR1 is MNHNS and CDR2 is SASEGT in the germline V gene. V lost 4 bases, J lost 2 bases, and 8 bases lay in between.

This clonotype was recorded many times. The CDR3 loop reads CSTDSTDTQYF. CDR3 DNA: TGCAGCACGGACAGCACAGATACGCAGTATTTT. The V and J genes are TRBV29-1 and TRBJ2-3; D not resolved. The ends were cut back, 8 bases at V and 0 bases at J, with 6 bases in the middle. The CDR3 sequence is 11 residues long. CDR1 and CDR2 from the germline V gene are SQVTM and ANQGSEA.

This clonotype was seen many times. This chain links TRBV4-2 with TRBJ1-1; the D gene is possibly TRBD1 (5 bases). CDR1 LGHNA and CDR2 YNFKEQ come from the germline V gene. This CDR3 comprises 16 residues. V dropped 1 base and J dropped 7 bases, with 19 bases sitting between them. The CDR3 DNA reads as TGTGCCAGCAGCCAAGTAGTTTATAGGGGCGCAGTTGAAGCTTTCTTT. Translation gives CASSQVVYRGAVEAFF.